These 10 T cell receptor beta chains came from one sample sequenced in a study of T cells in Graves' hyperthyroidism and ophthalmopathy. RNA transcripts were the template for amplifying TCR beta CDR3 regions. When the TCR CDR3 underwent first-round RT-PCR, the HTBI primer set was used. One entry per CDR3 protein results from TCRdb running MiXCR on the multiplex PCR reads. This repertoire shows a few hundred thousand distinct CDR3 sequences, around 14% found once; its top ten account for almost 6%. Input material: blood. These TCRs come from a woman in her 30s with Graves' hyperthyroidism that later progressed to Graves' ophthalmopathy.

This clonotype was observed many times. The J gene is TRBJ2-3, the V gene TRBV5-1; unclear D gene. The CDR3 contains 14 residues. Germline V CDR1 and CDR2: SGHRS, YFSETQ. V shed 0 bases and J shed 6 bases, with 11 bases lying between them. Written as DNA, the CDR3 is TGCGCCAGCAGCTTGGACGGAAGCTGGGATACGCAGTATTTT. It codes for CASSLDGSWDTQYF.

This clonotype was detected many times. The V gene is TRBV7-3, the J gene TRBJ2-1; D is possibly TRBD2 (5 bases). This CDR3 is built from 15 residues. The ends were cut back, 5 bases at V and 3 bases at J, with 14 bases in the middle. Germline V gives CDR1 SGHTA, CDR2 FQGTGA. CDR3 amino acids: CASSNMDRDYNEQFF. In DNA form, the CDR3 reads TGTGCCAGCAGCAACATGGACCGGGACTACAATGAGCAGTTCTTC.

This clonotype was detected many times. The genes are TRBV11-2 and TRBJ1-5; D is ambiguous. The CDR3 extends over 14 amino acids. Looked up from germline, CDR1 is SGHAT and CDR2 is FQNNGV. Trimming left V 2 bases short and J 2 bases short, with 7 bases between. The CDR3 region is CASSLSQGNQPQHF. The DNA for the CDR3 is TGTGCCAGCAGCTTAAGTCAGGGCAATCAGCCCCAGCATTTT. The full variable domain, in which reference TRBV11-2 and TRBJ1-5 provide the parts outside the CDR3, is EAGVAQSPRYKIIEKRQSVAFWCNPISGHATLYWYQQILGQGPKLLIQFQNNGVVDDSQLPKDRFSAERLKGVDSTLKIQPAKLEDSAVYLCASSLSQGNQPQHFGDGTRLSIL.

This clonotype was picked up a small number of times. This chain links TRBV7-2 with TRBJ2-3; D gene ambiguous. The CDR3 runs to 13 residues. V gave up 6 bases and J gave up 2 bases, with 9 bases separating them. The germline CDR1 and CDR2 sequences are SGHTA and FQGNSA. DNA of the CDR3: TGTGCCAGCAGGCCTGGGGACACAGATACGCAGTATTTT. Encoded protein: CASRPGDTDTQYF. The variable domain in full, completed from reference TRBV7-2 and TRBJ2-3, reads GAGVSQSPSNKVTEKGKDVELRCDPISGHTALYWYRQSLGQGLEFLIYFQGNSAPDKSGLPSDRFSAERTGGSVSTLTIQRTQQEDSAVYLCASRPGDTDTQYFGPGTRLTVL.

CDR3 nucleotides: TGTGCCACCAGTCCCAAGGACAGCCCAATCTTCCGCGAGCAGTACTTC. Translation gives CATSPKDSPIFREQYF. V is TRBV24-1 and J is TRBJ2-7; possibly TRBD1 for D (6 bases). CDR3 length: 16 residues. The V and J ends lost 6 bases and 6 bases respectively, with 23 bases between them. Germline V lookup: CDR1 KGHDR, CDR2 SFDVKD.

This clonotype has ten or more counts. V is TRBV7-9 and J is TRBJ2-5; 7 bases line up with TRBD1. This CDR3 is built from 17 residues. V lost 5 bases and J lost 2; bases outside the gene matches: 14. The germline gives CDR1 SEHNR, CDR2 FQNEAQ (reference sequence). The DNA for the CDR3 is TGTGCCAGCAGCATTACCCATTTCCGGGACAGACAAGAGACCCAGTACTTC. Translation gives CASSITHFRDRQETQYF.

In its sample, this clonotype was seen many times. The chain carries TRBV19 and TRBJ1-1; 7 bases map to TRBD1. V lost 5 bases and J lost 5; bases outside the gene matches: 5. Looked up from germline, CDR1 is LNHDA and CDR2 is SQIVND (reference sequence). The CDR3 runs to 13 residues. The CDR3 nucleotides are TGTGCCAGTAGTCCCACGGACAGGACTGAAGCTTTCTTT. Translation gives CASSPTDRTEAFF.

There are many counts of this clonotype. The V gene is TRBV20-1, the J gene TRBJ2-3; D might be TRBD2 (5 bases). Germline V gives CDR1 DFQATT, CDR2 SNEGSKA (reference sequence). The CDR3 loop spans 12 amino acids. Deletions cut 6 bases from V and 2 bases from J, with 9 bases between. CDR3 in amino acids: CSASGFTDTQYF. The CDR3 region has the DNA TGCAGTGCCAGCGGTTTCACAGATACGCAGTATTTT.

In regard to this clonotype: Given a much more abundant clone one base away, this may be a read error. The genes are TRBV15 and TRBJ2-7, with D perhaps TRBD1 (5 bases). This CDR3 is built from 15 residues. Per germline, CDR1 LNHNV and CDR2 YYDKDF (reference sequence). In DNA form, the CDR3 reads TGTCCCACCAGCAGAGTGGAAACAGGCTCCTACGAGCAGTACTTC. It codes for CPTSRVETGSYEQYF. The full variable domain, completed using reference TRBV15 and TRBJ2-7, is DAMVIQNPRYQVTQFGKPVTLSCSQTLNHNVMYWYQQKSSQAPKLLFHYYDKDFNNEADTPDNFQSRRPNTSFCFLDIRSPGLGDTAMYLCPTSRVETGSYEQYFGPGTRLTVT.

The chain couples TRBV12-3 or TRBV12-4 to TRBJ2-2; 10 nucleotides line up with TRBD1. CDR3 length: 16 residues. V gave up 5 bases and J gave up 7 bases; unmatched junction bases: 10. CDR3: CASSGDRGRSSGELFF. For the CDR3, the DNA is TGTGCCAGCAGTGGGGACAGGGGACGCAGCAGCGGGGAGCTGTTTTTT.